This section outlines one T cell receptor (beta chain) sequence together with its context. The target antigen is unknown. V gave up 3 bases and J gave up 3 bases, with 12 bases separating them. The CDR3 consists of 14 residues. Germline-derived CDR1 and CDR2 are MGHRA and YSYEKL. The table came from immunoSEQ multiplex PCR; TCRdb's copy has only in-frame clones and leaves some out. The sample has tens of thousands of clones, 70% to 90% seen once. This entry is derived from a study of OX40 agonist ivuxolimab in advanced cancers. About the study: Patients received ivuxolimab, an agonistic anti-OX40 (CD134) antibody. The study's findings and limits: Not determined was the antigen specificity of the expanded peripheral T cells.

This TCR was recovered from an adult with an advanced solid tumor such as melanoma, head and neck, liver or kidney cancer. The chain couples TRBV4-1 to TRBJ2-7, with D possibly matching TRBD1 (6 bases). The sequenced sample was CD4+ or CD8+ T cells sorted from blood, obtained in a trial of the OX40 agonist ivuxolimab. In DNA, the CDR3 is TGCGCCAGCAGCCATCGACAGGATAACTACGAGCAGTACTTC. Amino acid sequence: CASSHRQDNYEQYF.